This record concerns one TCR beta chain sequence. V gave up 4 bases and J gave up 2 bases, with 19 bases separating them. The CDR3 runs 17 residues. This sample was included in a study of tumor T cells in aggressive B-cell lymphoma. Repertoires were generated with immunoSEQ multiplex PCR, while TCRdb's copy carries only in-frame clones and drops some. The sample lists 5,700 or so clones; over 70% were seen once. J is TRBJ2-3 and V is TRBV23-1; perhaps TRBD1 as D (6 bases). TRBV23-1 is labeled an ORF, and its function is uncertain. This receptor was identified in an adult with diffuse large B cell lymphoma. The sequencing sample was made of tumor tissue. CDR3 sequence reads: CASSREGSDSYTDTQYF. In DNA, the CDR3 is TGCGCCAGCAGTCGAGAGGGGTCGGACAGCTACACAGATACGCAGTATTTT.